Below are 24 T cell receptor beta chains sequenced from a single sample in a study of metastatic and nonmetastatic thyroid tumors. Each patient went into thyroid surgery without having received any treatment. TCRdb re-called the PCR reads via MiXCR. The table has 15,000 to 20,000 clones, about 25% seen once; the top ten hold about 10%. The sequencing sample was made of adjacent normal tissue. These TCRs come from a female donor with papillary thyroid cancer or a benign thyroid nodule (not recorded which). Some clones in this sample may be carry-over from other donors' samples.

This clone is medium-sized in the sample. The CDR3 DNA follows: TGCAGCGTTACTGCCGGGACAGCCTTGGGGGGTGAGCAGTACTTC. Amino acids: CSVTAGTALGGEQYF. The chain joins TRBV29-1 to TRBJ2-7; maybe TRBD1 (7 bases). The V gene lost 5 bases and the J gene lost 7 bases, with 24 bases spanning the gap. CDR1 and CDR2 (germline): SQVTM, ANQGSEA. The CDR3 length is 15 residues.

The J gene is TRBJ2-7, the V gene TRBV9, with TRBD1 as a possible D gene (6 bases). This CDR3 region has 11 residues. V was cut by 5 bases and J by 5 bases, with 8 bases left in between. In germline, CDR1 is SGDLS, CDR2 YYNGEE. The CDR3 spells CASSPGDEQYF. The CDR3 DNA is TGTGCCAGCAGTCCAGGGGACGAGCAGTACTTC.

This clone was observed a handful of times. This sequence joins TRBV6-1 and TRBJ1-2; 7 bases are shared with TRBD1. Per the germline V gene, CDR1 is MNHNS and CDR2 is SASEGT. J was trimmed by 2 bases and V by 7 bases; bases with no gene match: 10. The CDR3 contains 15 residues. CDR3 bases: TGTGCCAGCAACATAGGAGGGGGCCAGAACTATGGCTACACCTTC. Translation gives CASNIGGGQNYGYTF.

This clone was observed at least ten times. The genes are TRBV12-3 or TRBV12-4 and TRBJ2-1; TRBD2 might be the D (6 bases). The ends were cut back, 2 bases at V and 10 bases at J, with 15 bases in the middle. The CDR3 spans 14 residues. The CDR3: CASSLQGKGGEQFF. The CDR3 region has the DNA TGTGCCAGCAGTTTACAGGGAAAAGGAGGGGAGCAGTTCTTC.

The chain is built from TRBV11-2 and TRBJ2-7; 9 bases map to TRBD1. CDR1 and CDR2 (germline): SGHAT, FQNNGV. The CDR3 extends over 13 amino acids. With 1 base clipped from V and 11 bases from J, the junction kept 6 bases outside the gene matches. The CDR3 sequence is CASSLAMGQGEYF. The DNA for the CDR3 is TGTGCCAGCAGCTTAGCGATGGGACAGGGAGAGTACTTC.

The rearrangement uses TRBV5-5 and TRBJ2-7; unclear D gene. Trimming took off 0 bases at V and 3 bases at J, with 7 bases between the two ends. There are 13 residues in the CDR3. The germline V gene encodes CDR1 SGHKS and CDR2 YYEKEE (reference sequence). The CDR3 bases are TGTGCCAGCAGCTTGGGGGCGGACTACGAGCAGTACTTC. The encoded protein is CASSLGADYEQYF.

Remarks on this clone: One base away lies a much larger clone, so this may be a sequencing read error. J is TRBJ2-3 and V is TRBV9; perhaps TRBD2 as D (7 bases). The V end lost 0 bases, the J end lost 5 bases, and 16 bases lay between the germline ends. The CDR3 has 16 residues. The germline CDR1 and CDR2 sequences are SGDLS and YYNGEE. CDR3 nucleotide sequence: TGTGCCAGCAGCGTAGGAAGGGGGAGGGCCCAAGATACGCAGTATTTT. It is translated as CASSVGRGRAQDTQYF.

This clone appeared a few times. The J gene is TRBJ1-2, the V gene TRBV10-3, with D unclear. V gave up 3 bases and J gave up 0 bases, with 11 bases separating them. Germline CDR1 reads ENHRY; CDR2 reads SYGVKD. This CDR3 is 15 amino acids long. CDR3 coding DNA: TGTGCCATCAGTGATTCCGGTGGGGCTAACTATGGCTACACCTTC. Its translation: CAISDSGGANYGYTF.

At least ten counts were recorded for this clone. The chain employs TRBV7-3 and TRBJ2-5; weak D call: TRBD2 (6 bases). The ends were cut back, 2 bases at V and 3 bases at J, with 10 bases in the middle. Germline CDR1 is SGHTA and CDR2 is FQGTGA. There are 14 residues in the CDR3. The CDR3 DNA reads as TGTGCCAGCAGCTTAGCGGGACGAGAAGAGACCCAGTACTTC. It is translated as CASSLAGREETQYF.

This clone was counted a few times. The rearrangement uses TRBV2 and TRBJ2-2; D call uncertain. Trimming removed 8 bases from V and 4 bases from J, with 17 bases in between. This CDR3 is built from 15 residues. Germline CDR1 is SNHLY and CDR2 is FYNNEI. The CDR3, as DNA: TGTGCCAGCCGCCTTCCGGGCATTTTCACCGGGGAGCTGTTTTTT. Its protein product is CASRLPGIFTGELFF. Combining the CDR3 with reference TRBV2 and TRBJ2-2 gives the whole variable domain EPEVTQTPSHQVTQMGQEVILRCVPISNHLYFYWYRQILGQKVEFLVSFYNNEISEKSEIFDDQFSVERPDGSNFTLKIRSTKLEDSAMYFCASRLPGIFTGELFFGEGSRLTVL.

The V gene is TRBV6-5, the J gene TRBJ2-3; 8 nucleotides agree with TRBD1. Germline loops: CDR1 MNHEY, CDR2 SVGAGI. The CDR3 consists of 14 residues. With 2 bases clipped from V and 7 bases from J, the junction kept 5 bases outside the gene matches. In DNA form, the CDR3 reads TGTGCCAGCAGTTACGACAGGGGCATGAATACGCAGTATTTT. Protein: CASSYDRGMNTQYF.

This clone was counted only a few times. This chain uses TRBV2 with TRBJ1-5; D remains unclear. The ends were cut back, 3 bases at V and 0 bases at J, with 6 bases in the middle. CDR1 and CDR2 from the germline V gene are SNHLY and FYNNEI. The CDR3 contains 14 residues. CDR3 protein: CASSEEYSNQPQHF. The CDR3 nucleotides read TGTGCCAGCAGTGAGGAGTATAGCAATCAGCCCCAGCATTTT. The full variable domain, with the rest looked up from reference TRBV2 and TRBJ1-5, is EPEVTQTPSHQVTQMGQEVILRCVPISNHLYFYWYRQILGQKVEFLVSFYNNEISEKSEIFDDQFSVERPDGSNFTLKIRSTKLEDSAMYFCASSEEYSNQPQHFGDGTRLSIL.

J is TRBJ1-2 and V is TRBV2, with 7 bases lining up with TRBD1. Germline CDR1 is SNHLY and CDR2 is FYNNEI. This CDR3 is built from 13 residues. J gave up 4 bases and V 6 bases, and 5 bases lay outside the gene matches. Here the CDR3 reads CASRDQGGYGYTF. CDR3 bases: TGTGCCAGCAGGGATCAGGGGGGCTATGGCTACACCTTC.

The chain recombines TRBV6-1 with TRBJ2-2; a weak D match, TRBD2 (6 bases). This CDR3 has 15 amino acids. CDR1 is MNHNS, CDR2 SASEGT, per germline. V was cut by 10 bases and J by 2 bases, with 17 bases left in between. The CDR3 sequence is CATPDPGDNTGELFF. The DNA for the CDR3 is TGTGCCACCCCAGACCCGGGGGACAACACCGGGGAGCTGTTTTTT.

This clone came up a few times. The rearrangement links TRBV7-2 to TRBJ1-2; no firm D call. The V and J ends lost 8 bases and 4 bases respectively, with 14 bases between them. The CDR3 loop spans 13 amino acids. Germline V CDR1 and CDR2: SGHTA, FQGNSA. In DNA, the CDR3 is TGTGCCAGCCACGGTTCGGCTGCCTATGGCTACACCTTC. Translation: CASHGSAAYGYTF. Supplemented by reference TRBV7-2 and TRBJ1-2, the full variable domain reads GAGVSQSPSNKVTEKGKDVELRCDPISGHTALYWYRQSLGQGLEFLIYFQGNSAPDKSGLPSDRFSAERTGGSVSTLTIQRTQQEDSAVYLCASHGSAAYGYTFGSGTRLTVV.

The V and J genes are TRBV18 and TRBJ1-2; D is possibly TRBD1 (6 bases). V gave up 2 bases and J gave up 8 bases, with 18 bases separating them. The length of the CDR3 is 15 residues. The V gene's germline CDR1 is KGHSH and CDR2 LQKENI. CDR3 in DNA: TGTGCCAGCTCACCATATATAACGGGACAAGAGGGCTACACCTTC. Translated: CASSPYITGQEGYTF.

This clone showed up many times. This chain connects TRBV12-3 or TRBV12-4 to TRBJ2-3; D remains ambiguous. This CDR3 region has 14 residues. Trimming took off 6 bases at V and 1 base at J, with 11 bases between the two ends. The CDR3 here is CASRHTWGTDTQYF. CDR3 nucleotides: TGTGCCAGCAGACATACTTGGGGCACAGATACGCAGTATTTT.

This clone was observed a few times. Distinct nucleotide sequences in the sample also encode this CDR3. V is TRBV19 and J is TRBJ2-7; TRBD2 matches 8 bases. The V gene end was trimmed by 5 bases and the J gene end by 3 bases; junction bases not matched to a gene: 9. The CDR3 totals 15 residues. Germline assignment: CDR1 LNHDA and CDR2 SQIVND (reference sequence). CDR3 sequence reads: CASSLPGLGVYEQYF. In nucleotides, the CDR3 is TGTGCCAGTAGTCTACCGGGACTAGGCGTCTACGAGCAGTACTTC.

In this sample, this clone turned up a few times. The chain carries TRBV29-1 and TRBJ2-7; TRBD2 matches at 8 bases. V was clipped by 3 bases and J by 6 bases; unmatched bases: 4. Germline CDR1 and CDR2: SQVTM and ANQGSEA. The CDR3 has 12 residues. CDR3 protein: CSVEGLGVEQYF. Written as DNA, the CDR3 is TGCAGCGTTGAGGGACTAGGTGTCGAGCAGTACTTC.

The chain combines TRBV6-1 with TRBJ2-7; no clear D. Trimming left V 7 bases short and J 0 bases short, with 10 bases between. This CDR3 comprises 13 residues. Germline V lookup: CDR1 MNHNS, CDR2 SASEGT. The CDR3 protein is CASTSGSSYEQYF. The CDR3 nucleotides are TGTGCCAGCACCTCCGGCAGCTCCTACGAGCAGTACTTC.

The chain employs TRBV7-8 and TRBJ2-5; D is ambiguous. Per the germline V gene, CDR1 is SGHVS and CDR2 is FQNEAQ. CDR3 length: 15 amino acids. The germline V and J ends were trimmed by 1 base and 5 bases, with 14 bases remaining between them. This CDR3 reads CASSLVVRSMETQYF. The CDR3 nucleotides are TGTGCCAGCAGCTTAGTCGTCCGTTCGATGGAGACCCAGTACTTC.

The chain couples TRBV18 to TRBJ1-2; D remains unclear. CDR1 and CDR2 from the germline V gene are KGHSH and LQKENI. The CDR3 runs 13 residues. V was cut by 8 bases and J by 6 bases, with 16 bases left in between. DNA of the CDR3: TGTGCCAGCAGAAGGGAGGGTGTGAATGGCTACACCTTC. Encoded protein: CASRREGVNGYTF.

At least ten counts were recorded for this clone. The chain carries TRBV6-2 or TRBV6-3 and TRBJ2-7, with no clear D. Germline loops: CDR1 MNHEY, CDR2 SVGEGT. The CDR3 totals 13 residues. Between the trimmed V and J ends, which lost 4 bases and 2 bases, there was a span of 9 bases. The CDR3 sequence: CASSLDAPYEQYF. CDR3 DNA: TGTGCCAGCAGTTTGGACGCTCCCTACGAGCAGTACTTC.

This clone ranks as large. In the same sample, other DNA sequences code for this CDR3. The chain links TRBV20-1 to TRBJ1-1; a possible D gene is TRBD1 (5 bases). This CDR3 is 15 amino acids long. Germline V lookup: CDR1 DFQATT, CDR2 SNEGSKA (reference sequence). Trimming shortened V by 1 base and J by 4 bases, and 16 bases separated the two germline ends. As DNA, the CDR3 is TGCAGTGCTAGAGGAATAAGGGGAGGATCCACTGAAGCTTTCTTT. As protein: CSARGIRGGSTEAFF.